Listed below are T cell receptor beta chains from one sample, sequenced in a study of T-cell memory formation after mild COVID-19. TCRdb reprocessed the 5' RACE reads with MiXCR, giving one entry per CDR3 protein. The sample contains some 200,000 distinct CDR3 sequences, 9% to 10% of which appear only once. Sequencing used PBMCs or a T cell subset sorted from them (not recorded which). The receptors derive from a man in his late teens or twenties who had mild COVID-19 (a few samples of this study predate the infection). Cell type and time point are not known. CDR3s include the opening cysteine and the closing phenylalanine or tryptophan. The D gene is left open where the match is weak. Clone sizes are given selectively: once, few, many, or a class where the clone is expanded.

>TRBV28|NA|NA|TRBJ2-6
CASSLGWANVLTF
TGTGCCAGCAGTTTAGGGTGGGCCAACGTCCTGACTTTC
>TRBV5-1|TRBD1|few|TRBJ1-2
CASTPAPGTASYTF
TGCGCCAGCACCCCTGCCCCCGGGACAGCATCCTACACCTTC
>TRBV5-1|TRBD1|few|TRBJ2-3
CASRGGTGADTQYF
TGCGCCAGCAGGGGCGGGACAGGGGCAGATACGCAGTATTTT
>TRBV5-1|TRBD2|few|TRBJ2-2
CASSPRTSGELFF
TGCGCCAGCAGCCCCAGGACTAGCGGGGAGCTGTTTTTT
>TRBV6-5|TRBD1|many|TRBJ2-1
CASSLMPGTGGYNEQFF
TGTGCCAGCAGTTTAATGCCCGGGACAGGGGGGTACAATGAGCAGTTCTTC
>TRBV20-1|TRBD1|few|TRBJ2-1
CSVRDSLLGSYNEQFF
TGCAGTGTTCGGGACAGTTTACTTGGCTCCTACAATGAGCAGTTCTTC
>TRBV12-3/TRBV12-4|NA|NA|TRBJ1-5
CAAARALDQPQHF
TGTGCCGCCGCTCGGGCTTTAGATCAGCCCCAGCATTTT
>TRBV6-2/TRBV6-3|NA|few|TRBJ1-5
CASSLAPQAGRGNQPQHF
TGTGCCAGCAGTTTAGCTCCGCAGGCGGGTCGTGGCAATCAGCCCCAGCATTTT
>TRBV6-2/TRBV6-3|TRBD2|NA|TRBJ2-3
CASSYWSGDTDTQYF
TGTGCCAGCAGTTATTGGAGCGGGGACACAGATACGCAGTATTTT
>TRBV7-2|TRBD1|NA|TRBJ1-2
CASSLNDRGSGYTF
TGTGCCAGCAGCTTAAATGACAGGGGCAGTGGCTACACCTTC
>TRBV7-3|TRBD1|once|TRBJ1-6
CASSLTGLSSPLHF
TGTGCCAGCAGCTTGACAGGGCTTTCTTCACCCCTCCACTTT
>TRBV27|NA|NA|TRBJ1-2
CASSLILSGRRSGYTF
TGTGCCAGCAGTTTAATTTTGTCAGGCAGGAGGTCTGGCTACACCTTC
>TRBV7-9|NA|NA|TRBJ1-1
CASSPTGTEAFF
TGTGCCAGCAGCCCCACCGGAACTGAAGCTTTCTTT
>TRBV30|TRBD2|NA|TRBJ2-1
CAWGGTSVSYEQFF
TGTGCCTGGGGGGGGACTAGCGTTTCCTATGAGCAGTTCTTC
>TRBV4-1|TRBD2|few|TRBJ2-4
CASSRGLAGAPVGKNIQYF
TGCGCCAGCAGCCGCGGACTAGCGGGGGCCCCAGTGGGCAAAAACATTCAGTACTTC
>TRBV4-3|NA|many|TRBJ2-2
CASSRDARETGELFF
TGCGCCAGCAGCCGCGACGCCAGGGAGACCGGGGAGCTGTTTTTT
>TRBV5-1|NA|NA|TRBJ2-3
CASSFDGSTDTQYF
TGCGCCAGCAGCTTCGACGGCAGCACAGATACGCAGTATTTT
>TRBV3-1|TRBD2|few|TRBJ2-7
CASSRRGGNEQYF
TGTGCCAGCAGCCGGAGGGGAGGGAACGAGCAGTACTTC
>TRBV7-9|NA|NA|TRBJ2-1
CASSRNRAQGYNEQFF
TGTGCCAGCAGCCGAAACCGGGCCCAAGGATACAATGAGCAGTTCTTC
>TRBV20-1|NA|few|TRBJ2-2
CSARDSRNTGELFF
TGCAGTGCTAGAGATTCCCGTAACACCGGGGAGCTGTTTTTT
>TRBV5-1|TRBD2|many|TRBJ2-3
CASILGTTPGDTQYF
TGCGCCAGCATATTAGGGACTACCCCAGGAGATACGCAGTATTTT
>TRBV7-9|NA|few|TRBJ1-2
CASSVDGYGYTF
TGTGCCAGCAGCGTGGACGGCTATGGCTACACCTTC
>TRBV18|NA|NA|TRBJ1-6
CASSPTGANSPLHF
TGTGCCAGCTCACCAACGGGGGCGAATTCACCCCTCCACTTT
>TRBV7-8|NA|NA|TRBJ2-1
CASSPPGGRTYNEQFF
TGTGCCAGCAGCCCCCCTGGGGGCCGTACCTACAATGAGCAGTTCTTC
>TRBV6-6|NA|NA|TRBJ2-5
CASSYSNGLETQYF
TGTGCCAGCAGTTACTCGAACGGCCTAGAGACCCAGTACTTC
>TRBV4-3|TRBD1|few|TRBJ1-5
CASSPRQGINQPQHF
TGCGCCAGCAGCCCCCGACAGGGTATCAATCAGCCCCAGCATTTT
>TRBV7-2|TRBD1|NA|TRBJ2-4
CASSLSSTGPAKNIQYF
TGTGCCAGCAGCTTAAGCTCGACAGGGCCAGCCAAAAACATTCAGTACTTC
>TRBV7-2|NA|few|TRBJ1-1
CASSLGRNEAFF
TGTGCCAGCAGCTTAGGCCGTAATGAAGCTTTCTTT
>TRBV7-9|NA|NA|TRBJ1-2
CASSLGQPGYTF
TGTGCCAGCAGCTTAGGCCAGCCGGGCTACACCTTC
>TRBV11-2|TRBD2|many|TRBJ2-2
CASSLGLAGNTGELFF
TGTGCCAGCAGCCTCGGACTAGCGGGGAACACCGGGGAGCTGTTTTTT
>TRBV11-3|NA|few|TRBJ2-3
CASSFAWSSTDTQYF
TGTGCCAGCAGCTTTGCCTGGTCTAGCACAGATACGCAGTATTTT
>TRBV7-2|NA|few|TRBJ2-2
CASSLVGNKNTGELFF
TGTGCCAGCAGCTTAGTGGGAAATAAAAACACCGGGGAGCTGTTTTTT
>TRBV15|TRBD2|NA|TRBJ2-1
CATSRSLAGAGDNEQFF
TGTGCCACCAGCAGATCCTTAGCGGGGGCCGGGGACAATGAGCAGTTCTTC